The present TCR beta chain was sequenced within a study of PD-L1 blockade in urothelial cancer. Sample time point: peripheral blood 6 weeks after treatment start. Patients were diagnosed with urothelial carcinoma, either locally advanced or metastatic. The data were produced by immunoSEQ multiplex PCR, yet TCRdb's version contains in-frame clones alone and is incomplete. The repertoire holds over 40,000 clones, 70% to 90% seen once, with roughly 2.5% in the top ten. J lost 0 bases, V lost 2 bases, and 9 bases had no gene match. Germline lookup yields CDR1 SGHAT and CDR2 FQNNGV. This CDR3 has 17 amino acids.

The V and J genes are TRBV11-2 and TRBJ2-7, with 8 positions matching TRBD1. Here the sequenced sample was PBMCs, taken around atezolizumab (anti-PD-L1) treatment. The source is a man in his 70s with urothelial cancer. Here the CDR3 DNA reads TGTGCCAGCAGCTTAACTTCGGGACAGGTCTACTCCTACGAGCAGTACTTC. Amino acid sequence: CASSLTSGQVYSYEQYF.